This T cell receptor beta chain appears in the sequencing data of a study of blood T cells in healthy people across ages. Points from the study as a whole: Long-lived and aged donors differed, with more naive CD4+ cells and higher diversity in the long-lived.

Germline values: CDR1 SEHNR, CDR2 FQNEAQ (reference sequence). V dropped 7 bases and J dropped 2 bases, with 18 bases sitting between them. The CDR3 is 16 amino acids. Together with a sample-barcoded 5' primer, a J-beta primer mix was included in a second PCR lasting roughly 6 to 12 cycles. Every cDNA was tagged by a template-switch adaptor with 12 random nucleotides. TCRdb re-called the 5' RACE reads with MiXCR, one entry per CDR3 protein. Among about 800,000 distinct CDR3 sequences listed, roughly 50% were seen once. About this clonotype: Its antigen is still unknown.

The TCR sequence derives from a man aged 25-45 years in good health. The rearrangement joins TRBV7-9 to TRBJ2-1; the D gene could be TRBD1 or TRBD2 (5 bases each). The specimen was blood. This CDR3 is CASTGYSGVTYNEQFF. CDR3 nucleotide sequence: TGTGCCAGCACAGGGTACTCCGGGGTTACCTACAATGAGCAGTTCTTC.